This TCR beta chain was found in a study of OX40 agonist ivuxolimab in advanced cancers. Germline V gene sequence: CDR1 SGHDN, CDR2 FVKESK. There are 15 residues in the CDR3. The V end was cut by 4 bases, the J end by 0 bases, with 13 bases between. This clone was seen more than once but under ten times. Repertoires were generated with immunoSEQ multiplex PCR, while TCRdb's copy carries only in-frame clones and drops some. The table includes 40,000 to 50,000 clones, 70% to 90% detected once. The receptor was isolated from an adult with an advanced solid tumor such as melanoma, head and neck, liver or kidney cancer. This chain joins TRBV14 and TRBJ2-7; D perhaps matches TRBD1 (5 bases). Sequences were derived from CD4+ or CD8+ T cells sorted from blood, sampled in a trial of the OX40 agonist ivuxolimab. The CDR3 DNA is TGTGCCAGCAGCCTACAGGTTAGCACCTCCTACGAGCAGTACTTC. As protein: CASSLQVSTSYEQYF.